This T cell receptor (beta chain) was sequenced in a study of blood T cell repertoires in COVID-19. The overall study: Specimens from acute and convalescent COVID-19 originated in the United States, Italy and Spain. PBMCs, B-cell-depleted T cells, or T cells provided the cDNA or gDNA that made up the material.

As processed by the authors: Amplifying reference gene primers gave estimates of nucleated cell counts. Here immunoSEQ multiplex PCR was the method, and the copy in TCRdb shows in-frame clones only, minus some. The D gene and trimming were derived from the DNA, and the V and J assignments and clone size from that table. This table has roughly 70,000 clones, 73% appearing once. V gave up 0 bases and J gave up 4 bases; unmatched junction bases: 7. This CDR3 has 16 residues. Germline-derived CDR1 and CDR2 are SGDLS and YYNGEE. This TCR was recovered from a man aged 55 to 70 with acute or convalescent COVID-19. The chain employs TRBV9 and TRBJ2-5; 9 positions match TRBD2. The sample comprised peripheral blood. CDR3 sequence (DNA): TGTGCCAGCAGCGTAGGACTAGCGGCTAGTCGAGAGACCCAGTACTTC. Translating gives CASSVGLAASRETQYF.